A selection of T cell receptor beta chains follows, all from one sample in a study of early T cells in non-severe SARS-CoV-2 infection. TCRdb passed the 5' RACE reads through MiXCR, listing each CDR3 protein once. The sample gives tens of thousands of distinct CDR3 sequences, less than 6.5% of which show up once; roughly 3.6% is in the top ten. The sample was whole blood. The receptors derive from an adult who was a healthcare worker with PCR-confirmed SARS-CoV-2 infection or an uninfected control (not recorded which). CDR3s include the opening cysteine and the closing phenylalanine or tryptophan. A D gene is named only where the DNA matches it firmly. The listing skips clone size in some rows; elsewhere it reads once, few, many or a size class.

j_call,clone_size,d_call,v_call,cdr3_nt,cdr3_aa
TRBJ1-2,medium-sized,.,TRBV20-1,TGCAGTGCTAGGCAGGGACTCCCCAGGCCCCATGGCTACACCTTC,CSARQGLPRPHGYTF
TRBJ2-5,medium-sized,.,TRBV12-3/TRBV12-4,TGTGCCAGCAGTTTCAAAGAGACCCAGTACTTC,CASSFKETQYF
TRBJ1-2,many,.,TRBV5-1,TGCGCCAGCAGCCCGTATCGGGGGCAGTGGGGCTACACCTTC,CASSPYRGQWGYTF
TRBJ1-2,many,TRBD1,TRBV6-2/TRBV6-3,TGTGCCAGCAGGGAGCCGGGACAGGCTAACTATGGCTACACCTTC,CASREPGQANYGYTF
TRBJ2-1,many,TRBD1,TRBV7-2,TGTGCCAGCAGCTACGACAGGGGGCCCTACAATGAGCAGTTCTTC,CASSYDRGPYNEQFF
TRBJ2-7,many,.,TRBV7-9,TGTGCCAGCAGCTTACCACAGGGCCCCTACGAGCAGTACTTC,CASSLPQGPYEQYF
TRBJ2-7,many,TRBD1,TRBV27,TGTGCCAGCAGTGCTACCCCGGGGACAGGGGAAGAGCAGTACTTC,CASSATPGTGEEQYF
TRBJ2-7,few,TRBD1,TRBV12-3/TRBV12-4,TGTGCCAGCAGTTTATCAGGGGGCTTCTCCTACGAGCAGTACTTC,CASSLSGGFSYEQYF
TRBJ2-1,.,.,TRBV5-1,TGCGCCAGCAGCTTGCTGGCCAATGAGCAGTTCTTC,CASSLLANEQFF
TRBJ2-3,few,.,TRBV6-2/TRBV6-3,TGTGCCAGCAGCCTAACCAATACGCAGTATTTT,CASSLTNTQYF
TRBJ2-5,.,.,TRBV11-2,TGTGCCAGCAGCTTTCGCCTTGTGGGGTCAAGTTCCCAAGAGACCCAGTACTTC,CASSFRLVGSSSQETQYF
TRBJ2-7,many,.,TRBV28,TGTGCCAGCAGTTCAAGCGGGCCCCAAATCTCCTACGAGCAGTACTTC,CASSSSGPQISYEQYF
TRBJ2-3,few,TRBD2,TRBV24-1,TGTGCCGTCGCGCGGGGGGGCGCCCCAGATACGCAGTATTTT,CAVARGGAPDTQYF
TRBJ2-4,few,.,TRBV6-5,TGTGCCAGCAGTTCCCGGAAAAACATTCAGTACTTC,CASSSRKNIQYF
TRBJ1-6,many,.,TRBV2,TGTGCCAGCAGGTTATCCGGGACGGCTACCCACTTT,CASRLSGTATHF
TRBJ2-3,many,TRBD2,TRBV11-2,TGTGCCAGCAGCCCCCTGGGGACTAGCATGAATACGCAGTATTTT,CASSPLGTSMNTQYF
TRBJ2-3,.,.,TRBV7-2,TGTGCCAGCAGCTTAGAGGTGATGGATACGCCGTATTTT,CASSLEVMDTPYF
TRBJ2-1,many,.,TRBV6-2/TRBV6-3,TGTGCCAGCAGCGATTATAGGAGTGGATTCTTC,CASSDYRSGFF
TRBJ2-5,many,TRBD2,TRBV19,TGTGCCAGTAGTCCTGTGAGAACTAGCGGCCAAGAGACCCAGTACTTC,CASSPVRTSGQETQYF
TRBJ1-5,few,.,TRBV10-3,TGTGCCATCAGTGGGCGGGACAATCAGCCCCAGCATTTT,CAISGRDNQPQHF
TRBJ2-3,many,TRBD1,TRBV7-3,TGTGCCAGCAGCTTAACCGGGACAGGGTCTTTGGTGGGTGCGCAGTATTTT,CASSLTGTGSLVGAQYF
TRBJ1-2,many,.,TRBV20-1,TGCAGTGCTAGAGATCAAACTAAGGCCTATGGCTACACCTTC,CSARDQTKAYGYTF
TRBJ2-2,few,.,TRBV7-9,TGTGCCAGCAGCCCGACAGGAGGGTTCAACACCGGGGAGCTGTTTTTT,CASSPTGGFNTGELFF
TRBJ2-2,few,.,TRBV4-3,TGCGCCAGCAGCCAAGATCAGTCCGGGGCAGGGATCACCGGGGAGCTGTTTTTT,CASSQDQSGAGITGELFF
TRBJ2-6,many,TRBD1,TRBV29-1,TGCAGCGTTGAAAAACAGGGGGCGCTCTCTGGGGCCAACGTCCTGACTTTC,CSVEKQGALSGANVLTF
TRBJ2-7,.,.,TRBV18,TGTGCCAGCTCAGCCACCAGCTCTAGCGCCCTCCTCGAGCAGTACTTC,CASSATSSSALLEQYF
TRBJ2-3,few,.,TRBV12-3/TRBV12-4,TGTGCCAGCAGCTTCAGGCTGTCAGATACGCAGTATTTT,CASSFRLSDTQYF
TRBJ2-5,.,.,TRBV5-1,TGCGCCAGCAGCCCCTCAGGGGAGGCTTGGGAGACCCAGTACTTC,CASSPSGEAWETQYF
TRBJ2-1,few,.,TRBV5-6,TGTGCCAGCAGCTCCTGGGAAAACTCCTACAATGAGCAGTTCTTC,CASSSWENSYNEQFF
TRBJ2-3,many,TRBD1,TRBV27,TGTGCCAGCAGAAAGGACAGGTCCCGCGATACGCAGTATTTT,CASRKDRSRDTQYF
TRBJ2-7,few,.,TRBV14,TGTGCCAGCAGCCAAGCCCAACCCCTGGAGCAGTACTTC,CASSQAQPLEQYF
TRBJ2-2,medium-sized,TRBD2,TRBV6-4,TGTGCCAGCAGTGACTCTAGCGGGGACACCGGGGAGCTGTTTTTT,CASSDSSGDTGELFF
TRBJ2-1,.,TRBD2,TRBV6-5,TGTGCCAGCAATCTAGCGGGAGGGCCCTACAATGAGCAGTTCTTC,CASNLAGGPYNEQFF
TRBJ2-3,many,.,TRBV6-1,TGTGCCAGCAGTGAATTTGGTCCCTCAGGGGATACGCAGTATTTT,CASSEFGPSGDTQYF
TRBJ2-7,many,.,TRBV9,TGTGCCAGCAGCGCCGTGCCGGGACTCCCTACCGAGCAGTACTTC,CASSAVPGLPTEQYF
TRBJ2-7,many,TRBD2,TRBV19,TGTGCCAGTAGTATATCGGGTCTAGCGGGCTCCTACGAGCAGTACTTC,CASSISGLAGSYEQYF
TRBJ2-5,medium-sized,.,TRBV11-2,TGTGCCAGCAGCGACGGGACCTCGGAGACCCAGTACTTC,CASSDGTSETQYF
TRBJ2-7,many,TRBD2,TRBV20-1,TGCAGTGCTAGTCTTGGGACTAGCGGGAGTGCTGTCTACGAGCAGTACTTC,CSASLGTSGSAVYEQYF
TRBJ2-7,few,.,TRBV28,TGTGCCACCTCTGGGGGCGGAAGCTCCTACGAGCAGTACTTC,CATSGGGSSYEQYF
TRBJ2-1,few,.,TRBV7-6,TGTGCCAGCAGCCCAGCTCGGTCCTACAATGAGCAGTTCTTC,CASSPARSYNEQFF
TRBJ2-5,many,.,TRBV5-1,TGCGCCAGCAGCCTGCTACAGGGATCAGAGACCCAGTACTTC,CASSLLQGSETQYF
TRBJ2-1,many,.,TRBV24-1,TGTGCCACCAGTCGAGACGGCACCGTTAATGAGCAGTTCTTC,CATSRDGTVNEQFF
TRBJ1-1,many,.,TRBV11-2,TGTGCCAGCAGCTTAGATCGGGGGCGAAGCACTGAAGCTTTCTTT,CASSLDRGRSTEAFF
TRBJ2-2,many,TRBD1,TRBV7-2,TGTGCCAGCAGCTACCAGGACAGGGCGAACACCGGGGAGCTGTTTTTT,CASSYQDRANTGELFF
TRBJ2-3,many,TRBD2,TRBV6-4,TGTGCCAGCGCCCCGATCGGGGGGGAGTCCCCAGATACGCAGTATTTT,CASAPIGGESPDTQYF
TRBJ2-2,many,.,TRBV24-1,TGTGCCACCAGTGACCTGACGACAGGGGTTGATCGCGGGAGGGCCGTCGGGGAGCTGTTTTTT,CATSDLTTGVDRGRAVGELFF
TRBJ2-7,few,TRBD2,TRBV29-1,TGCAGCGTTGCGACTAGCGGGTTCTACGAGCAGTACTTC,CSVATSGFYEQYF
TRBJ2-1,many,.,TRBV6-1,TGTGCCAGCAGTGCCGGGACAGTAAATAGCGGGGTCTCCGAGCAGTTCTTC,CASSAGTVNSGVSEQFF
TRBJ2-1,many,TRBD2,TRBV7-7,TGTGCCAGCAGCTTAAAAAAAGCCGGGACTAGCGGGAGCAATGAGCAGTTCTTC,CASSLKKAGTSGSNEQFF
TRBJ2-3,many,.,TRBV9,TGTGCCAGCGGACGGGGCACAGATACGCAGTATTTT,CASGRGTDTQYF
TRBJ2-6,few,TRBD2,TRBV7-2,TGTGCCAGCACGGGAGGAGGCTCTGGGGCCAACGTCCTGACTTTC,CASTGGGSGANVLTF